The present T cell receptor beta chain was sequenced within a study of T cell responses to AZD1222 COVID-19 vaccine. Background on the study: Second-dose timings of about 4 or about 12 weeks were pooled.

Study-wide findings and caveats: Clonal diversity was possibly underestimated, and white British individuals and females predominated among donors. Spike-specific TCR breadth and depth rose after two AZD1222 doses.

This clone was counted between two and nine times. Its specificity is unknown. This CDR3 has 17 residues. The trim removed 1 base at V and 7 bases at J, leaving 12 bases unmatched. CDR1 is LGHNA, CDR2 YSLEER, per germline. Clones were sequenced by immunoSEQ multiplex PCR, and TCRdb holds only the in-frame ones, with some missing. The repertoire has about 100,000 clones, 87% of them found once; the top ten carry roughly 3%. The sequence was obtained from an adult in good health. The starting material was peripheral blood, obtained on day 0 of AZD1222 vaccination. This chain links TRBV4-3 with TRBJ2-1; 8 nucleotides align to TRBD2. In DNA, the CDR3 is TGCGCCAGCAGCCAAGTTGGGACGGGGGGGCCGAGGAATGAGCAGTTCTTC. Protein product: CASSQVGTGGPRNEQFF.